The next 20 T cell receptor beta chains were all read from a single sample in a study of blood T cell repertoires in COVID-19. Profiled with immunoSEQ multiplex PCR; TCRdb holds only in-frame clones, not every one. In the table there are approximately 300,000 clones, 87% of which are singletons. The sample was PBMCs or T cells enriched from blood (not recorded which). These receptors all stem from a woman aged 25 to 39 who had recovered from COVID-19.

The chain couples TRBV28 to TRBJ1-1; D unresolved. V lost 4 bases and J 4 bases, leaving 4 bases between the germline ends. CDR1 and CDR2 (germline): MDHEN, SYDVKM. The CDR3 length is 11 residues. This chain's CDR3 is CASSSLTEAFF. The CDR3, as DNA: TGTGCCAGCAGTTCTCTCACTGAAGCTTTCTTT.

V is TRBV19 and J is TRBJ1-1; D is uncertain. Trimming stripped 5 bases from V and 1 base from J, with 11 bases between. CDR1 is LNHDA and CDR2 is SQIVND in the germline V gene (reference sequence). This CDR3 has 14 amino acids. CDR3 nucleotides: TGTGCCAGTAGTCCCGGTGGGCCGAACACTGAAGCTTTCTTT. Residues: CASSPGGPNTEAFF.

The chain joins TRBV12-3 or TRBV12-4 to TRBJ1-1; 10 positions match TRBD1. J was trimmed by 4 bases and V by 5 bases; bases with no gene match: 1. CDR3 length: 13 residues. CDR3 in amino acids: CASSGTGATEAFF. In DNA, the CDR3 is TGTGCCAGCAGTGGGACAGGGGCCACTGAAGCTTTCTTT.

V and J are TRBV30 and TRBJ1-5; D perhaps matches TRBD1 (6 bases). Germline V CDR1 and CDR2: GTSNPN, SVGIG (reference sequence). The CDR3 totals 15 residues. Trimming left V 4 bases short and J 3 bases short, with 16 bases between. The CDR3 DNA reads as TGTGCCTGGAAGAGTGCCGGGACAAACAATCAGCCCCAGCATTTT. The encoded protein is CAWKSAGTNNQPQHF.

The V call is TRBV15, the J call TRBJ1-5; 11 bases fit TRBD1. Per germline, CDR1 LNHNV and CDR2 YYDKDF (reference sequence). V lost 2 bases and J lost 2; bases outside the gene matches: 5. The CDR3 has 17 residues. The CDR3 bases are TGTGCCACCAGCAGAAGGACAGGGGGCCTTGGCAATCAGCCCCAGCATTTT. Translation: CATSRRTGGLGNQPQHF.

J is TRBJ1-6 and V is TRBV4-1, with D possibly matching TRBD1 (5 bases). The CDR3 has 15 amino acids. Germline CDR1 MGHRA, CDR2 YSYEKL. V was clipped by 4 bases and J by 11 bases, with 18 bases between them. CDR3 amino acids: CASSPQKGPKPPLHF. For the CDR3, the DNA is TGCGCCAGCAGCCCCCAGAAGGGGCCCAAGCCACCCCTCCACTTT.

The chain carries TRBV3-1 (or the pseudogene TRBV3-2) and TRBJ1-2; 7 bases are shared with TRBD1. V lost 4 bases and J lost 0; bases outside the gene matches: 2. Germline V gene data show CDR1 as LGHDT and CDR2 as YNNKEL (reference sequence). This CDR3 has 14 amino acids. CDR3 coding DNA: TGTGCCAGCAGCCGGACAGGCACTAACTATGGCTACACCTTC. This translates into CASSRTGTNYGYTF.

The CDR3 is CASSYTTGRGTEAFF. DNA of the CDR3: TGTGCCAGCAGTTACACGACAGGGAGAGGAACTGAAGCTTTCTTT. The chain uses TRBV6-5 and TRBJ1-1, with 7 nucleotides matching TRBD1. Germline V CDR1 and CDR2: MNHEY, SVGAGI. V was pared by 2 bases and J by 5 bases, with 8 bases of the junction left unmatched. The CDR3 has 15 amino acids.

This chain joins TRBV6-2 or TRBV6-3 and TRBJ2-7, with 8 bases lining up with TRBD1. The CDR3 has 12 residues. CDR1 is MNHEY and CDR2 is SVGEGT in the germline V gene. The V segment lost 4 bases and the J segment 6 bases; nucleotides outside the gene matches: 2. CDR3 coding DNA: TGTGCCAGCAGTTCAGGGGGCGGCGAGCAGTACTTC. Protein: CASSSGGGEQYF.

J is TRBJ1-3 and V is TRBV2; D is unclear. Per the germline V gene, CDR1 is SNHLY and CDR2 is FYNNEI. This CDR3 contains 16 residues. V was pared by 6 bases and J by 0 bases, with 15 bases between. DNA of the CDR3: TGTGCCAGCAGCCACACAGTGTTGAGCTCTGGAAACACCATATATTTT. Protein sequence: CASSHTVLSSGNTIYF.

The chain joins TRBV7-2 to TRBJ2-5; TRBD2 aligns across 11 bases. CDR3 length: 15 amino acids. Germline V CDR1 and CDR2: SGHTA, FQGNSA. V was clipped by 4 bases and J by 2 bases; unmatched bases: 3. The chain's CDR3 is CASSSGLAGQETQYF. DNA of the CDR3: TGTGCCAGCAGCTCAGGACTAGCGGGTCAAGAGACCCAGTACTTC.

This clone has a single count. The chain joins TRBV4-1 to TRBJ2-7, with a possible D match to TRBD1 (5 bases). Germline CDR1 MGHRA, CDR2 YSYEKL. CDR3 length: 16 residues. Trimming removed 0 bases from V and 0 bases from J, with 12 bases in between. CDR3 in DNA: TGCGCCAGCAGCCAAGATGCATCAGGGAACTCCTACGAGCAGTACTTC. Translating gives CASSQDASGNSYEQYF.

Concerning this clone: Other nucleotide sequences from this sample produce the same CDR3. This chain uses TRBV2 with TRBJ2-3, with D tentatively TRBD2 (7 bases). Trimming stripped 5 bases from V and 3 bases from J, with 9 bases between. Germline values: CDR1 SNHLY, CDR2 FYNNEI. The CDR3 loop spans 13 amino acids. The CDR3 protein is CASSRGGTDTQYF. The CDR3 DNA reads TGTGCCAGCAGTAGGGGGGGAACAGATACGCAGTATTTT.

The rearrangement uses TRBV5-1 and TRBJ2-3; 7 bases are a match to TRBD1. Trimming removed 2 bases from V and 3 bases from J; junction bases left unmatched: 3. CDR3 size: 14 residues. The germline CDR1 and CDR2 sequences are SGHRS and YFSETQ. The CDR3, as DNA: TGCGCCAGCAGCTTCGGACAGGCGACAGATACGCAGTATTTT. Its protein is CASSFGQATDTQYF.

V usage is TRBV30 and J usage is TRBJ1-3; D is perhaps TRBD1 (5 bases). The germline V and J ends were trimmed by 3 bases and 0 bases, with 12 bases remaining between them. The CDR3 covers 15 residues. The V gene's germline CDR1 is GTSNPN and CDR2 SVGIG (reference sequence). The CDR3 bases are TGTGCCTGGAGGGAACAGGCCACCTCTGGAAACACCATATATTTT. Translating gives CAWREQATSGNTIYF.

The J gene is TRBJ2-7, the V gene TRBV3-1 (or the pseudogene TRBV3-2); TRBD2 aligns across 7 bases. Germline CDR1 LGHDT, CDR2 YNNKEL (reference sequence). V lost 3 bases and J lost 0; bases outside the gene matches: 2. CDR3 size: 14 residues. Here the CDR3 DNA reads TGTGCCAGCAGCCAGGGCGGGGGCTCCTACGAGCAGTACTTC. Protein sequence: CASSQGGGSYEQYF.

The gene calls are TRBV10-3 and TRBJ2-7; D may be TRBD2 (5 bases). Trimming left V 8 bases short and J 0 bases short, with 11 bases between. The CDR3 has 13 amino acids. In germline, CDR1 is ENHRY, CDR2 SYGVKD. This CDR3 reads CAIGRASSYEQYF. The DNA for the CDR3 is TGTGCCATCGGGCGGGCGAGCTCCTACGAGCAGTACTTC.

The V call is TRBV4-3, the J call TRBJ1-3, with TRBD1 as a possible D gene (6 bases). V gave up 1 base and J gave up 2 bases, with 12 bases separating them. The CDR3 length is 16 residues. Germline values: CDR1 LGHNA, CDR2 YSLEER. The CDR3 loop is CASSQAHRAPGNTIYF. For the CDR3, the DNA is TGCGCCAGCAGCCAAGCCCACAGGGCTCCTGGAAACACCATATATTTT.

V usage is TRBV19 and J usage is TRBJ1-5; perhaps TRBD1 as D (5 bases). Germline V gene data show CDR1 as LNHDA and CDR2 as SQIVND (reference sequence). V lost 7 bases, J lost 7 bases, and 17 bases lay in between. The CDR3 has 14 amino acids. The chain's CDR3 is CASTDVGRVQPQHF. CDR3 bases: TGTGCCAGTACCGATGTGGGCAGGGTCCAGCCCCAGCATTTT.

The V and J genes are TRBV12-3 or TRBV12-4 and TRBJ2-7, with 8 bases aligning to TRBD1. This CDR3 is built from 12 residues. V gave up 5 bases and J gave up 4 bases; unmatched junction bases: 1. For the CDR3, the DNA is TGTGCCAGCAGTGGACAGGGTTACGAGCAGTACTTC. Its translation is CASSGQGYEQYF.